These T cell receptor beta chains were read from a single sample in a study of naive and memory T cell subsets. Each CDR3 protein gets one entry after TCRdb re-called the UMI-ligation and nested PCR reads with MiXCR. The data contain 150,000 or so distinct CDR3 sequences, approximately 24% of them singletons. Sequencing was performed on naive CD4+ T cells from blood. These receptors originate from a human donor in good health. Each CDR3 is given with its conserved first and last residue. Each record gives: CDR3 DNA, CDR3 protein, clone size, J gene, D gene, V gene. D genes are given only for firm matches. For some rows the clone size is stated as once, few or many, or as a class when expanded; others skip it.

DNA: TGTGCCATCAGGACGGGACTAGCGGGAGCGTACGAGCAGTACTTC
CDR3: CAIRTGLAGAYEQYF
size: few
J: TRBJ2-7
D: TRBD2
V: TRBV10-3

DNA: TGTGCCAGCAGCTACCACGACAGGGGGTGGAAGAGCAACAATCAGCCCCAGCATTTT
CDR3: CASSYHDRGWKSNNQPQHF
size: NA
J: TRBJ1-5
D: TRBD1
V: TRBV12-3/TRBV12-4

DNA: TGTGCCAGCAGCCGAGAAAGGAGGGGAGTTTTAGGAACCGGGGAGCTGTTTTTT
CDR3: CASSRERRGVLGTGELFF
size: NA
J: TRBJ2-2
D: NA
V: TRBV4-2

DNA: TGTGCCACCAGTGAAACTGGGAGCTCCTACAATGAGCAGTTCTTC
CDR3: CATSETGSSYNEQFF
size: many
J: TRBJ2-1
D: NA
V: TRBV24-1

DNA: TGCGCCAGCAGCTTGGTACCGGACTCCTACAATGAGCAGTTCTTC
CDR3: CASSLVPDSYNEQFF
size: NA
J: TRBJ2-1
D: NA
V: TRBV5-1

DNA: TGCAGTGCTAGTTCCCCCATCCGTCTAGCGGGAGGGCCCCCAGATACGCAGTATTTT
CDR3: CSASSPIRLAGGPPDTQYF
size: many
J: TRBJ2-3
D: TRBD2
V: TRBV20-1

DNA: TGCAGCGTCCCAACAGTAGACCGCCAGACCCAGTACTTC
CDR3: CSVPTVDRQTQYF
size: many
J: TRBJ2-5
D: NA
V: TRBV29-1

DNA: TGTGCCAGCAGCTTAGCGAGGACTAGGCCCCAAGACGTCGGCATCCACAATGAGCAGTTCTTC
CDR3: CASSLARTRPQDVGIHNEQFF
size: NA
J: TRBJ2-1
D: TRBD2
V: TRBV7-9

DNA: TGCAGTGCTGGACCGGGAGGCTCTGGGGCCAACGTCCTGACTTTC
CDR3: CSAGPGGSGANVLTF
size: many
J: TRBJ2-6
D: TRBD2
V: TRBV20-1

DNA: TGTGCCAGCAGCTCAGGAGGAGGGGGGAGGAATGAGCAGTTCTTC
CDR3: CASSSGGGGRNEQFF
size: many
J: TRBJ2-1
D: NA
V: TRBV7-2

DNA: TGTGCCAGCAGCCAATTCACCGGGACAGGGGAAGGAAACTATGGCTACACCTTC
CDR3: CASSQFTGTGEGNYGYTF
size: few
J: TRBJ1-2
D: TRBD1
V: TRBV4-2

DNA: TGTGCCAGCAGCTCCCTAGCGGGCGCAATCTACGAGCAGTACTTC
CDR3: CASSSLAGAIYEQYF
size: NA
J: TRBJ2-7
D: TRBD2
V: TRBV7-9

DNA: TGTGCCAGCAGCTTTTTCAGGATGAATGAGCAGTTCTTC
CDR3: CASSFFRMNEQFF
size: NA
J: TRBJ2-1
D: NA
V: TRBV7-2

DNA: TGTGCCAGCAGTTTATCCGGGGCGGTAGGTGAGCAGTTCTTC
CDR3: CASSLSGAVGEQFF
size: NA
J: TRBJ2-1
D: NA
V: TRBV28

DNA: TGTGCCAGCAGTTACAGGAGCGGTCCGAACTCCTACAATGAGCAGTTCTTC
CDR3: CASSYRSGPNSYNEQFF
size: NA
J: TRBJ2-1
D: NA
V: TRBV6-6

DNA: TGTGCCAGCAGCCTCACGACGGCAAGCCAGATAGCCAAAAACATTCAGTACTTC
CDR3: CASSLTTASQIAKNIQYF
size: NA
J: TRBJ2-4
D: NA
V: TRBV7-2

DNA: TGTGCCATCAGTGAGTCTTACGGGCGGAACTACGAGCAGTACTTC
CDR3: CAISESYGRNYEQYF
size: NA
J: TRBJ2-7
D: NA
V: TRBV10-3

DNA: TGTGCCAGCATAGGGGCTAGGGCCCAGTACTTC
CDR3: CASIGARAQYF
size: NA
J: TRBJ2-5
D: NA
V: TRBV6-5

DNA: TGCAGCGTTGATCGTGGGGCCAACGTCCTGACTTTC
CDR3: CSVDRGANVLTF
size: few
J: TRBJ2-6
D: NA
V: TRBV29-1

DNA: TGTGCCAGCAGTTACTTTAGAGACAATGAGCAGTTCTTC
CDR3: CASSYFRDNEQFF
size: few
J: TRBJ2-1
D: NA
V: TRBV6-5

DNA: TGTGCCACCAGCAGAGATCCTCTGGATGAGCAGTTCTTC
CDR3: CATSRDPLDEQFF
size: NA
J: TRBJ2-1
D: NA
V: TRBV15

DNA: TGTGCCAGCAGCTTAGCAAGTAATCAGCCCCAGCATTTT
CDR3: CASSLASNQPQHF
size: few
J: TRBJ1-5
D: NA
V: TRBV11-2

DNA: TGTGCCAGCAGTCGCGGACTAGGGGCCTACGAGCAGTACTTC
CDR3: CASSRGLGAYEQYF
size: few
J: TRBJ2-7
D: TRBD2
V: TRBV6-2/TRBV6-3

DNA: TGTGCCAGCAGCCCTCGACAGGGTCAAGCTGGGGCCAACGTCCTGACTTTC
CDR3: CASSPRQGQAGANVLTF
size: few
J: TRBJ2-6
D: TRBD1
V: TRBV3-1

DNA: TGTGCCAGCAGTGAATATCAGGAGCAGTTCTTC
CDR3: CASSEYQEQFF
size: once
J: TRBJ2-1
D: NA
V: TRBV6-1

DNA: TGCAGTGCTAGAGATGGCGGGAGGGCCGCAGATACGCAGTATTTT
CDR3: CSARDGGRAADTQYF
size: NA
J: TRBJ2-3
D: TRBD2
V: TRBV20-1

DNA: TGTGCCAGCACCGAGCGGGAGAGCACAGATACGCAGTATTTT
CDR3: CASTERESTDTQYF
size: few
J: TRBJ2-3
D: TRBD2
V: TRBV7-8

DNA: TGTGCCAGCAGTTCCCGGACGATGAGCTCCTACAATGAGCAGTTCTTC
CDR3: CASSSRTMSSYNEQFF
size: once
J: TRBJ2-1
D: NA
V: TRBV6-6

DNA: TGCAGTGCTAGAGATCGGACGGACGACATAGGCTACGAGCAGTACTTC
CDR3: CSARDRTDDIGYEQYF
size: NA
J: TRBJ2-7
D: NA
V: TRBV20-1

DNA: TGCAGTGCTAGATTACAGTGGGATGAGCAGTTCTTC
CDR3: CSARLQWDEQFF
size: NA
J: TRBJ2-1
D: NA
V: TRBV20-1

DNA: TGTGCCAGCAGCTTACGGTGGGCTCAAGAGACCCAGTACTTC
CDR3: CASSLRWAQETQYF
size: NA
J: TRBJ2-5
D: NA
V: TRBV7-2

DNA: TGTGCCAGCAGCTTAGCGGGGAAGAACACTGAAGCTTTCTTT
CDR3: CASSLAGKNTEAFF
size: NA
J: TRBJ1-1
D: NA
V: TRBV11-2

DNA: TGTGCCAGCAGTTACGACAGGGGGAATCAGCCCCAGCATTTT
CDR3: CASSYDRGNQPQHF
size: NA
J: TRBJ1-5
D: TRBD1
V: TRBV6-6

DNA: TGTGCCAGCAGCCAAGGGCCCCGTGACGAGCAGTACTTC
CDR3: CASSQGPRDEQYF
size: NA
J: TRBJ2-7
D: NA
V: TRBV3-1

DNA: TGTGCCAGCAGCCCGTACCGCGGGCCCGGGGAGCTGTTTTTT
CDR3: CASSPYRGPGELFF
size: few
J: TRBJ2-2
D: NA
V: TRBV7-2

DNA: TGCGCCAGCAGCTTGGTTAGGACAGGGGGTTACAATGAGCAGTTCTTC
CDR3: CASSLVRTGGYNEQFF
size: few
J: TRBJ2-1
D: TRBD1
V: TRBV5-1

DNA: TGTGCCAGCAGTCGCCCCGGGACTGCCGAGAATGAGCAGTTCTTC
CDR3: CASSRPGTAENEQFF
size: many
J: TRBJ2-1
D: NA
V: TRBV28

DNA: TGTGCCAGCAGCCTGGATTGGGGTGAGCAGTTCTTC
CDR3: CASSLDWGEQFF
size: NA
J: TRBJ2-1
D: NA
V: TRBV4-2

DNA: TGTGCCAGCAGCGGTAGCAGATCAGAGACCCAGTACTTC
CDR3: CASSGSRSETQYF
size: NA
J: TRBJ2-5
D: NA
V: TRBV12-3/TRBV12-4

DNA: TGCGCCAGCAGCGTGGACAGGGGCGGAGAGACCCAGTACTTC
CDR3: CASSVDRGGETQYF
size: few
J: TRBJ2-5
D: TRBD1
V: TRBV5-1

DNA: TGTGCCAGCAGTCAGAGCGGGAGAACAGATACGCAGTATTTT
CDR3: CASSQSGRTDTQYF
size: few
J: TRBJ2-3
D: TRBD2
V: TRBV6-5

DNA: TGTGCCAGCAGCCAAGGACAGGCGAACTCTGGAAACACCATATATTTT
CDR3: CASSQGQANSGNTIYF
size: NA
J: TRBJ1-3
D: TRBD1
V: TRBV7-6

DNA: TGTGCCAGCAGCACCGGGACATCCGATGCCGGGGAGCTGTTTTTT
CDR3: CASSTGTSDAGELFF
size: NA
J: TRBJ2-2
D: NA
V: TRBV7-9

DNA: TGTGCCAGCAGCGGGGACAGGGGTATCAATGAGCAGTTCTTC
CDR3: CASSGDRGINEQFF
size: few
J: TRBJ2-1
D: TRBD1
V: TRBV7-2

DNA: TGTGCCAGCAGTGACGGCGGGAGGGCCGTAGAGACCCAGTACTTC
CDR3: CASSDGGRAVETQYF
size: NA
J: TRBJ2-5
D: TRBD2
V: TRBV25-1

DNA: TGTGCCAGCTCACCACTGGACAATGAGCAGTTCTTC
CDR3: CASSPLDNEQFF
size: many
J: TRBJ2-1
D: NA
V: TRBV18

DNA: TGTGCCAGCAGTCTCCTCCCGGGACTAGCGGGAGGGCCTGATTTTTTTGAGCAGTTCTTC
CDR3: CASSLLPGLAGGPDFFEQFF
size: NA
J: TRBJ2-1
D: TRBD2
V: TRBV6-5

DNA: TGTGCCAGCAGTTTCGGACGGAATGAGCAGTTCTTC
CDR3: CASSFGRNEQFF
size: few
J: TRBJ2-1
D: NA
V: TRBV28

DNA: TGTGCCAGCAGAGCGGACGGGACTTTATACGAGCAGTACTTC
CDR3: CASRADGTLYEQYF
size: NA
J: TRBJ2-7
D: NA
V: TRBV28